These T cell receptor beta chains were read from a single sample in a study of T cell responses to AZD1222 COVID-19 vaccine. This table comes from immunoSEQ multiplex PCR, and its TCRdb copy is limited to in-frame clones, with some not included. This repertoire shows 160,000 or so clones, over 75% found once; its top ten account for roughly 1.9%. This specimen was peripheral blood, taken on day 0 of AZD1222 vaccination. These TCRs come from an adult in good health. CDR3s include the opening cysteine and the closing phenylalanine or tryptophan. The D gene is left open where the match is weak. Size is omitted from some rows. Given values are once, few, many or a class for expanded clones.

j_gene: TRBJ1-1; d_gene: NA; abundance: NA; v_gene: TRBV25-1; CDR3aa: CASSESLGRHEAFF; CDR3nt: TGTGCCAGCAGTGAATCCCTGGGGAGGCATGAAGCTTTCTTT
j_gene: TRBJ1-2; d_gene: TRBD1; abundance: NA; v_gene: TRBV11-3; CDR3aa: CASSLGGTGPQTPYGYTF; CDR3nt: TGTGCCAGCAGCTTAGGTGGGACAGGTCCGCAAACGCCATATGGCTACACCTTC
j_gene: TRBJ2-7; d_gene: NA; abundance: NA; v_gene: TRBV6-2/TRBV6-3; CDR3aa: CASSYSGRVSSEQYF; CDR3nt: TGTGCCAGCAGTTACTCGGGTAGGGTTTCCTCCGAGCAGTACTTC
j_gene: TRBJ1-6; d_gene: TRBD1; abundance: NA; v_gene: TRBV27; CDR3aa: CASSPTGIWSPLHF; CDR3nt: TGTGCCAGCAGTCCGACAGGGATTTGGTCACCCCTCCACTTT
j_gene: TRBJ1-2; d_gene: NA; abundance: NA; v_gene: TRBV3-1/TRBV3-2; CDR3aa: CASSQEGPYGYTF; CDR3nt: TGTGCCAGCAGCCAAGAGGGTCCGTATGGCTACACCTTC
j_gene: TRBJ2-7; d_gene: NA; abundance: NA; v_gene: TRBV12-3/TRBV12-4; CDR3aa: CASSHSYEQYF; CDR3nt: TGTGCCAGCAGTCACTCCTACGAGCAGTACTTC
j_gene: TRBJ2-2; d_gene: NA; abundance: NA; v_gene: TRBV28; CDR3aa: CASSLRRGSIRSNTGELFF; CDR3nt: TGTGCCAGCAGTTTACGGAGGGGAAGTATCCGGTCGAACACCGGGGAGCTGTTTTTT
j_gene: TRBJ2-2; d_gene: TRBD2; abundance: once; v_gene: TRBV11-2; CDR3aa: CASSLPTSGSPATGELFF; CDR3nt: TGTGCCAGCAGCTTACCTACTAGCGGGAGTCCTGCCACCGGGGAGCTGTTTTTT
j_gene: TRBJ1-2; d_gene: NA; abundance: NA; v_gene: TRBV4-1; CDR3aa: CASSGMMGYGYTF; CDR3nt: TGCGCCAGCAGCGGGATGATGGGGTATGGCTACACCTTC
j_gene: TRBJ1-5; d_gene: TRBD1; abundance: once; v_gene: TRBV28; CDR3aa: CASSLDTDRGLLWDQPQHF; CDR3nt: TGTGCCAGCAGTTTAGACACCGACAGGGGTTTGTTATGGGATCAGCCCCAGCATTTT
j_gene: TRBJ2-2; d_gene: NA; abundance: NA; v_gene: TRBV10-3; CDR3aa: CAIKKGVTTGELFF; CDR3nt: TGTGCCATCAAGAAGGGGGTGACGACCGGGGAGCTGTTTTTT
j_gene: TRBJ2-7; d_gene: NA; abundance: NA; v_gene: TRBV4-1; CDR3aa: CASSQATRGYEQYF; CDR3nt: TGCGCCAGCAGCCAAGCGACTAGAGGGTACGAGCAGTACTTC
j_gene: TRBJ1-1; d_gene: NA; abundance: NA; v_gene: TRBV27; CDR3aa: CASSSYMLTVTEQREAFF; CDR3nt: TGTGCCAGCAGTTCCTATATGTTAACTGTGACCGAACAGAGAGAAGCTTTCTTT
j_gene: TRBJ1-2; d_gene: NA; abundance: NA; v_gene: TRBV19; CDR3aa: CASSPMGLEGYTF; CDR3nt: TGTGCCAGTAGTCCTATGGGTCTCGAGGGCTACACCTTC
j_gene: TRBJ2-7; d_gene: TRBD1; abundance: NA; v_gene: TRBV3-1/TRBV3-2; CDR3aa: CASSPTGAVGSYEQYF; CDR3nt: TGTGCCAGCAGCCCCACAGGGGCGGTTGGCTCCTACGAGCAGTACTTC
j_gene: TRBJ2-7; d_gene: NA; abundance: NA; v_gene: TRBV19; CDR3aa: CASSTAGSGEQYF; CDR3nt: TGTGCCAGTAGTACGGCAGGGTCGGGGGAGCAGTACTTC
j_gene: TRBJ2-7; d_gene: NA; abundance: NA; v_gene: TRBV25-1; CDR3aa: CASGSSRYEQYF; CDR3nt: TGTGCCAGCGGCAGCAGTAGGTACGAGCAGTACTTC
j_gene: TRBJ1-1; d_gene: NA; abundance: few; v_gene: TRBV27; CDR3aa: CASSLLGGVETEAFF; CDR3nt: TGTGCCAGCAGTTTATTGGGGGGAGTGGAGACTGAAGCTTTCTTT
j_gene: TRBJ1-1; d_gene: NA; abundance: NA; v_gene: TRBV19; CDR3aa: CASSAQDTEAFF; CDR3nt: TGTGCCAGTAGTGCCCAAGATACTGAAGCTTTCTTT
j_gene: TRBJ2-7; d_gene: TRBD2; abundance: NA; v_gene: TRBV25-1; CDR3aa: CASRSSGRTYEQYF; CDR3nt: TGTGCCAGCAGGTCTAGCGGGAGGACATACGAGCAGTACTTC
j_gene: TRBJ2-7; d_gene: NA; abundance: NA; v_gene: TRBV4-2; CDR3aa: CASSQVEGQGFAYEQYF; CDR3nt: TGTGCCAGCAGCCAAGTGGAGGGACAAGGGTTCGCCTACGAGCAGTACTTC
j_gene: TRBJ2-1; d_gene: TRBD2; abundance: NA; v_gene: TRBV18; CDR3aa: CASSPGLAGDNEQFF; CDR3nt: TGTGCCAGCTCACCCGGACTAGCGGGGGACAATGAGCAGTTCTTC
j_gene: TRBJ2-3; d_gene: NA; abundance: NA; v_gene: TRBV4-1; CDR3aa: CASSQVDGYTDTQYF; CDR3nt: TGCGCCAGCAGCCAAGTTGATGGCTACACAGATACGCAGTATTTT
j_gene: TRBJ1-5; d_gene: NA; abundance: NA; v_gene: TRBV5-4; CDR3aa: CASSSPASHNQPQHF; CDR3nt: TGTGCCAGCAGCTCTCCTGCGAGCCACAATCAGCCCCAGCATTTT
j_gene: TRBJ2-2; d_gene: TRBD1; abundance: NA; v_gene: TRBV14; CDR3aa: CASSRQGTGELFF; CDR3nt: TGTGCCAGCAGCCGACAGGGAACCGGGGAGCTGTTTTTT
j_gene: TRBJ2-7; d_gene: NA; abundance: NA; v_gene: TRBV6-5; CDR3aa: CATEPPEPTYEQYF; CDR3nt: TGTGCCACCGAGCCCCCGGAGCCGACCTACGAGCAGTACTTC
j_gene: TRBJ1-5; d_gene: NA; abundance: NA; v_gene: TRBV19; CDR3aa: CASGTPGLNNQPQHF; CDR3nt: TGTGCCAGCGGGACGCCGGGGCTAAACAATCAGCCCCAGCATTTT
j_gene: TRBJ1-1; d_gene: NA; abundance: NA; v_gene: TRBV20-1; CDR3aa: CSARRVEAFF; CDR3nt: TGCAGTGCTAGGAGGGTTGAAGCTTTCTTT
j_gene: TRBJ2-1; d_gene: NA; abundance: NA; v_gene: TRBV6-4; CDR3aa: CASSDTVRLGAVSNEQFF; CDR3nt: TGTGCCAGCAGTGACACGGTTCGCCTAGGGGCGGTATCGAATGAGCAGTTCTTC
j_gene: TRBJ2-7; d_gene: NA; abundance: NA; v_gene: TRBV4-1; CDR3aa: CASSQDGVFSSYEQYF; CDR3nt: TGCGCCAGCAGCCAAGACGGGGTTTTTAGTTCCTACGAGCAGTACTTC
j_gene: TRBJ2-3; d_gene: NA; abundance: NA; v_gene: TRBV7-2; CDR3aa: CASSEALVTSTDTQYF; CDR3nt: TGTGCCAGCAGCGAAGCCCTAGTTACTAGCACAGATACGCAGTATTTT
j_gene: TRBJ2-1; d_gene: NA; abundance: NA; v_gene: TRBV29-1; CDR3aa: CSVHLDSYNEQFF; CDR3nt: TGCAGCGTCCATCTGGACTCCTACAATGAGCAGTTCTTC
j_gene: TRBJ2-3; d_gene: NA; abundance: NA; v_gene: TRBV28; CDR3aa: CASSIGGISTDTQYF; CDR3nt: TGTGCCAGCAGTATAGGGGGAATAAGCACAGATACGCAGTATTTT
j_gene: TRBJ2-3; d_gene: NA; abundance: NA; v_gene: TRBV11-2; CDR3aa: CASSLVHKRDTQYF; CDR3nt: TGTGCCAGCAGCTTAGTCCATAAGAGAGATACGCAGTATTTT
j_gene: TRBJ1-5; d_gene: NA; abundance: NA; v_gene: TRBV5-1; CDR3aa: CASSIGTPNQPQHF; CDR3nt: TGCGCCAGCAGCATTGGGACGCCGAATCAGCCCCAGCATTTT
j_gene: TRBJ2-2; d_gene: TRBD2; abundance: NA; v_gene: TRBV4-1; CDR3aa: CASSQESLAGVPGELFF; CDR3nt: TGCGCCAGCAGCCAAGAATCATTAGCGGGAGTTCCCGGGGAGCTGTTTTTT
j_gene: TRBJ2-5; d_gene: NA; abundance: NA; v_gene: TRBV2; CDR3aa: CASHRGAGETQYF; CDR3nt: TGTGCCAGCCACCGGGGGGCAGGGGAGACCCAGTACTTC
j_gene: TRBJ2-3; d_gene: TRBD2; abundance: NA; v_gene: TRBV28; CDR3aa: CASSFGGSSLADTQYF; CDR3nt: TGTGCCAGCAGTTTCGGCGGGAGTAGCCTCGCAGATACGCAGTATTTT
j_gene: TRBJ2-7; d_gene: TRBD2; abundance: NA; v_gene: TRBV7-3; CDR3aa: CASTLAGGNSYEQYF; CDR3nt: TGTGCCAGCACCCTAGCGGGAGGGAATTCCTACGAGCAGTACTTC
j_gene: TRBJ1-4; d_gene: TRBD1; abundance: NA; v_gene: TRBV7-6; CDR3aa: CASSLQALGQGADEKLFF; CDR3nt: TGTGCCAGCAGCTTACAGGCCCTCGGACAGGGGGCGGACGAAAAACTGTTTTTT
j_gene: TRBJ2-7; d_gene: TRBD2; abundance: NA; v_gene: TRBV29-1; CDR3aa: CSAEDPSGRIHEQYF; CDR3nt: TGCAGCGCAGAAGATCCTAGCGGGAGAATCCACGAGCAGTACTTC
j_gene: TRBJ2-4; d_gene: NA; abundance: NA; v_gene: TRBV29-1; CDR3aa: CSVATFAAKNIQYF; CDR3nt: TGCAGCGTTGCTACCTTTGCAGCCAAAAACATTCAGTACTTC
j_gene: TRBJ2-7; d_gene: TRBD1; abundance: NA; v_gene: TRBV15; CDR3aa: CATSRVGQPYEQYF; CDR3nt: TGTGCCACCAGCAGAGTGGGACAGCCCTACGAGCAGTACTTC
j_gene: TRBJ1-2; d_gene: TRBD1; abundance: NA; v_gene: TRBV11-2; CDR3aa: CASSLGQIYGYTF; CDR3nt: TGTGCCAGCAGCTTGGGACAGATCTATGGCTACACCTTC
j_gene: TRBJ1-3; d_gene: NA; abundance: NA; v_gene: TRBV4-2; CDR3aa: CASSQGEGTGNTIYF; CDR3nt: TGTGCCAGCAGCCAAGGGGAGGGAACGGGAAACACCATATATTTT
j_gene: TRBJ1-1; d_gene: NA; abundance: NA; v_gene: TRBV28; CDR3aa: CASSANTEAFF; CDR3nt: TGTGCCAGCAGTGCGAACACTGAAGCTTTCTTT
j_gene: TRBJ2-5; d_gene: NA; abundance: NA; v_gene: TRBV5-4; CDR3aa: CASSLSETQYF; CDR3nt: TGTGCCAGCAGCTTATCGGAGACCCAGTACTTC
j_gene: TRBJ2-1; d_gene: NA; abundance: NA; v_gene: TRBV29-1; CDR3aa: CSVEDFSYEQFF; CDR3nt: TGCAGCGTTGAAGATTTCAGCTATGAGCAGTTCTTC
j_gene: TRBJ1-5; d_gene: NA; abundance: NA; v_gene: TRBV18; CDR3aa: CASSPTNSNQPQHF; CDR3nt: TGTGCCAGCTCACCAACCAACAGCAATCAGCCCCAGCATTTT
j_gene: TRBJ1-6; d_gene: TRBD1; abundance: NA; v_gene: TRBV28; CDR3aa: CASSLGGQAYNSPLHF; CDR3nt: TGTGCCAGCAGTTTAGGGGGACAGGCCTATAATTCACCCCTCCACTTT
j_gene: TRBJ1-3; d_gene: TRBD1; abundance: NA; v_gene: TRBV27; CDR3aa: CASSLRTGGADTIYF; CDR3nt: TGTGCCAGCAGCCTACGGACAGGGGGCGCAGACACCATATATTTT
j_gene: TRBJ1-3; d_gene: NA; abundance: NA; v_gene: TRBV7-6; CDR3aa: CASSPETGLSGNTIYF; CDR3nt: TGTGCCAGCAGCCCGGAGACAGGTCTCTCTGGAAACACCATATATTTT
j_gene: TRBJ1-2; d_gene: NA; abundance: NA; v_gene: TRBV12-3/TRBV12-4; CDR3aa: CASSGWYGYTF; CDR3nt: TGTGCCAGCAGTGGGTGGTATGGCTACACCTTC
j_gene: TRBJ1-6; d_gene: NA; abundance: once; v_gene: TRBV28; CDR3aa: CASSRTDNSPLHF; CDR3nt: TGTGCCAGCAGCCGGACGGATAATTCACCCCTCCACTTT
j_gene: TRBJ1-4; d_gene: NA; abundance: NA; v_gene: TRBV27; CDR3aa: CASSLSRTPNEKLFF; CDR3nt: TGTGCCAGCAGTTTATCCCGGACACCTAATGAAAAACTGTTTTTT